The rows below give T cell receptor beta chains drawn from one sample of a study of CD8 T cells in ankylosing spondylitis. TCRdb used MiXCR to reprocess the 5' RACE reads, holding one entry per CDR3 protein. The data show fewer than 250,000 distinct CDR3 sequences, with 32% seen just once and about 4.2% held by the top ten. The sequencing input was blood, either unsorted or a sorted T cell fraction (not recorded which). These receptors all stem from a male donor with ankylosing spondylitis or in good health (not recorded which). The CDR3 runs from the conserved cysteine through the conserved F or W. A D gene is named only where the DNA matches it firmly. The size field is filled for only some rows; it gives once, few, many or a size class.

cdr3_nt: TGCAGCGTTGAGTTGGTGCCTGGGGACACTGAAGCTTTCTTT; cdr3_aa: CSVELVPGDTEAFF; clone_size: once; d_call: -; v_call: TRBV29-1; j_call: TRBJ1-1
cdr3_nt: TGTGCCAGCAGGCCCCGAGGGGGAAGCTCCTACAATGAGCAGTTCTTC; cdr3_aa: CASRPRGGSSYNEQFF; clone_size: -; d_call: -; v_call: TRBV12-3/TRBV12-4; j_call: TRBJ2-1
cdr3_nt: TGCAGTGCTAGGTTGGGGGGGACAGGGGCTTACGAGCAGTACTTC; cdr3_aa: CSARLGGTGAYEQYF; clone_size: few; d_call: TRBD1; v_call: TRBV20-1; j_call: TRBJ2-7
cdr3_nt: TGCGCCAGCAGCCAAGTGGCATCAGGGAATTCACCCCTCCACTTT; cdr3_aa: CASSQVASGNSPLHF; clone_size: -; d_call: -; v_call: TRBV4-1; j_call: TRBJ1-6
cdr3_nt: TGTGCCACCAGCGATAGAGACAGGGGGCGCGTCAATCAGCCCCAGCATTTT; cdr3_aa: CATSDRDRGRVNQPQHF; clone_size: -; d_call: TRBD1; v_call: TRBV15; j_call: TRBJ1-5
cdr3_nt: TGTGCCAGCACCAGACAGGGGGCAACAGATACGCAGTATTTT; cdr3_aa: CASTRQGATDTQYF; clone_size: -; d_call: TRBD1; v_call: TRBV12-3/TRBV12-4; j_call: TRBJ2-3
cdr3_nt: TGTGCCAGCAGATCAAGAGGGGGAAGTGATCAGTACTTC; cdr3_aa: CASRSRGGSDQYF; clone_size: -; d_call: -; v_call: TRBV2; j_call: TRBJ2-7
cdr3_nt: TGTGCCAGCAGTTTAGTTCGGGGGGCCCTCGGGGAGCAGTTCTTC; cdr3_aa: CASSLVRGALGEQFF; clone_size: -; d_call: -; v_call: TRBV12-3/TRBV12-4; j_call: TRBJ2-1
cdr3_nt: TGCGCCAGCAGCCAAGACCGAGACAGGGAGGTGTATGGCTACACCTTC; cdr3_aa: CASSQDRDREVYGYTF; clone_size: -; d_call: TRBD1; v_call: TRBV4-1; j_call: TRBJ1-2
cdr3_nt: TGCGCCAGCACGGACAGGGCCCCCCAAGAGACCCAGTACTTC; cdr3_aa: CASTDRAPQETQYF; clone_size: many; d_call: TRBD1; v_call: TRBV5-1; j_call: TRBJ2-5
cdr3_nt: TGTGCCAGCAGTTCGAGAGGGGAAGCTTTCTTT; cdr3_aa: CASSSRGEAFF; clone_size: -; d_call: -; v_call: TRBV12-3/TRBV12-4; j_call: TRBJ1-1
cdr3_nt: TGTGCCAGCAGCTTAGGGGGCAAATCCTACGAGCAGTACTTC; cdr3_aa: CASSLGGKSYEQYF; clone_size: few; d_call: -; v_call: TRBV7-2; j_call: TRBJ2-7
cdr3_nt: TGCGCCAGCACCCCCTCGCCTAGGGACACCGGGGAGCTGTTTTTT; cdr3_aa: CASTPSPRDTGELFF; clone_size: -; d_call: -; v_call: TRBV4-1; j_call: TRBJ2-2
cdr3_nt: TGTGCCAGCAGTTTAAGAAAGGCGGGCAATGAGCAGTTCTTC; cdr3_aa: CASSLRKAGNEQFF; clone_size: few; d_call: -; v_call: TRBV12-3/TRBV12-4; j_call: TRBJ2-1
cdr3_nt: TGTGCCAGCAGCCCGGCGGCAGTTGGTCCAGAGACCCAGTACTTC; cdr3_aa: CASSPAAVGPETQYF; clone_size: few; d_call: -; v_call: TRBV12-3/TRBV12-4; j_call: TRBJ2-5
cdr3_nt: TGTGCCAGCAGCTTAGAACTACTTGCAACTAATGAAAAACTGTTTTTT; cdr3_aa: CASSLELLATNEKLFF; clone_size: once; d_call: -; v_call: TRBV7-8; j_call: TRBJ1-4
cdr3_nt: TGCGCCAGCAGCTTGGGGGGACAGGGTCCATTCTACGAGCAGTACTTC; cdr3_aa: CASSLGGQGPFYEQYF; clone_size: -; d_call: TRBD1; v_call: TRBV5-1; j_call: TRBJ2-7
cdr3_nt: TGCGCCAGCCTTCCCGGGGTTGGCACCGGGGAGCTGTTTTTT; cdr3_aa: CASLPGVGTGELFF; clone_size: -; d_call: -; v_call: TRBV5-1; j_call: TRBJ2-2
cdr3_nt: TGTGCCATTGCGAGCTCCTACGAGCAGTACTTC; cdr3_aa: CAIASSYEQYF; clone_size: -; d_call: -; v_call: TRBV10-3; j_call: TRBJ2-7
cdr3_nt: TGTGCCAGCAGCTGGGGACAGTCCTACGAGCAGTACTTC; cdr3_aa: CASSWGQSYEQYF; clone_size: -; d_call: TRBD1; v_call: TRBV7-9; j_call: TRBJ2-7
cdr3_nt: TGTGCCAGCAGTTCTCCAGGGGGGGAGATCTACGAGCAGTACTTC; cdr3_aa: CASSSPGGEIYEQYF; clone_size: -; d_call: -; v_call: TRBV5-6; j_call: TRBJ2-7